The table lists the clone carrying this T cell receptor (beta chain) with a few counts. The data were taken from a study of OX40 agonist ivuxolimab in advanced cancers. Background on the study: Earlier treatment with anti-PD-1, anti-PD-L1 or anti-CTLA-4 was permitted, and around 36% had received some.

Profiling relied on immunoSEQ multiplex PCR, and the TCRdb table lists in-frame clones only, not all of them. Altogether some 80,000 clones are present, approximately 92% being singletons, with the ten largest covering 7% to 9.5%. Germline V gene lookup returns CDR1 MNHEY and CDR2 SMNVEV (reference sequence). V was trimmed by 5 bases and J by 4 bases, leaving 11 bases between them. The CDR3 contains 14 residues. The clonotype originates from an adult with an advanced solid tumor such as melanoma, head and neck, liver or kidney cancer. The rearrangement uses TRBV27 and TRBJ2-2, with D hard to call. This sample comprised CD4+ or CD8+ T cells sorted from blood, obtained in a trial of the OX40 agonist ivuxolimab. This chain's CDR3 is CASSPGLSTGELFF. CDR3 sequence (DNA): TGTGCCAGCAGTCCCGGATTGTCCACCGGGGAGCTGTTTTTT.